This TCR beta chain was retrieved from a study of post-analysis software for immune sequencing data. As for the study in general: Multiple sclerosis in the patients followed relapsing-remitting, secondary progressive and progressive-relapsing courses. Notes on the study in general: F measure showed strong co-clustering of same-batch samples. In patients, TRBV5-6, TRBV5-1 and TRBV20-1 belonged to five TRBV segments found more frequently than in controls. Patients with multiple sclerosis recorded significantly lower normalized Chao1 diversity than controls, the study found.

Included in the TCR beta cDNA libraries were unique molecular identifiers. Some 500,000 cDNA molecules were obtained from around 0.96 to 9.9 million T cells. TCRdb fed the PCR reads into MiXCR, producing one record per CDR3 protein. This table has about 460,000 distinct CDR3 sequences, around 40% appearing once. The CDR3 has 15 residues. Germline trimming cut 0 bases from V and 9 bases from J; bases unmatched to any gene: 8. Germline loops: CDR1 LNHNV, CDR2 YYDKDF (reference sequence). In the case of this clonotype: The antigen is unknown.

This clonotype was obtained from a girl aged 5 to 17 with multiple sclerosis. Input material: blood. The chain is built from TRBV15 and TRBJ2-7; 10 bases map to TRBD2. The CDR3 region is CATSRERLAGDVQYF. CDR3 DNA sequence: TGTGCCACCAGCAGAGAAAGGCTAGCGGGAGACGTGCAGTACTTC.